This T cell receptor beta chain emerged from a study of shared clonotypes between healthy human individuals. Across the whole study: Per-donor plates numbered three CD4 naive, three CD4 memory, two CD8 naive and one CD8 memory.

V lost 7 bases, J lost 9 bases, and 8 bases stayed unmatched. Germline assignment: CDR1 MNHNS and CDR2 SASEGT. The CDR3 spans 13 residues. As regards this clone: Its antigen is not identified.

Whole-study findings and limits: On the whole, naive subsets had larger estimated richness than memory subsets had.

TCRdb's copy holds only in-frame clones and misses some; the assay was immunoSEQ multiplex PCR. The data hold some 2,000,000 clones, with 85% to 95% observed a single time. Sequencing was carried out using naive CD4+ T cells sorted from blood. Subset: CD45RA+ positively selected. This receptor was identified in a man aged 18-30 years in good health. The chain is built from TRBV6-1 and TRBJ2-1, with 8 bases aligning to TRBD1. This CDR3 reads CASKWTGSSEQFF. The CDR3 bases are TGTGCCAGCAAGTGGACAGGGAGCAGTGAGCAGTTCTTC.